The clone carrying this T cell receptor beta chain has a count of ten or more. Its antigen is still unknown. The CDR3 is 14 residues long. Germline loops: CDR1 SEHNR, CDR2 FQNEAQ (reference sequence). Deletions cut 1 base from V and 3 bases from J, with 9 bases between. The data are from a study of T cells after yellow fever vaccination. Study-wide results and caveats: The secondary response was weaker, and its peak arrived faster, on day 5 versus 15. Post-booster samples contained most primary-vaccination clones (approximately 95% CD4, about 85% CD8). Sorted repertoires could include abundant contaminating clonotypes from bulk cells.

Researchers made TCR cDNA using 5'RACE template switching, and this step added a universal primer site and UMIs. TCRdb ran MiXCR on the 5' RACE reads and lists one entry per CDR3 protein. The table lists about 220,000 distinct CDR3 sequences, approximately 3% of them singletons. The TCR comes from a man between 18 and 29 years old who received the YFV17D yellow fever vaccine. The input for sequencing was CD4+ T cells sorted from PBMCs, taken 10 days after the yellow fever booster vaccination. This chain joins TRBV7-9 and TRBJ1-1, with D perhaps TRBD1 (5 bases). This chain's CDR3 is CASSLGSGYTEAFF. The CDR3 coding sequence is TGTGCCAGCAGCTTAGGGTCAGGGTACACTGAAGCTTTCTTT.